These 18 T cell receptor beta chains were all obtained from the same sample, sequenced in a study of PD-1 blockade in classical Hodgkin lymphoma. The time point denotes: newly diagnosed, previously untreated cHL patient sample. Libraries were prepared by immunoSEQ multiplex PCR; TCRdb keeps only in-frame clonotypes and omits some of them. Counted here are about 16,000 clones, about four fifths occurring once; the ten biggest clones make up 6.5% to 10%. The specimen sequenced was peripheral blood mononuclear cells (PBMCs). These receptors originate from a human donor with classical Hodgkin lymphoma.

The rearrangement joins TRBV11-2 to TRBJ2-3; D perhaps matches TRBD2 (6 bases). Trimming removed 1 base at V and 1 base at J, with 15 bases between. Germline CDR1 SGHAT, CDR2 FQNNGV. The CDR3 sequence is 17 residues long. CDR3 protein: CASSLVLQGGGTDTQYF. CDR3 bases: TGTGCCAGCAGCTTAGTCCTTCAGGGAGGAGGCACAGATACGCAGTATTTT.

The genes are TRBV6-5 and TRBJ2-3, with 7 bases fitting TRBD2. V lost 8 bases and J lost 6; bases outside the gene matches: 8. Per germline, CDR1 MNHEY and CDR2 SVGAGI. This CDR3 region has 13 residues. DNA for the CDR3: TGTGCCAGCCGGTTGGGCGGGAGCGATACGCAGTATTTT. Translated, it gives CASRLGGSDTQYF.

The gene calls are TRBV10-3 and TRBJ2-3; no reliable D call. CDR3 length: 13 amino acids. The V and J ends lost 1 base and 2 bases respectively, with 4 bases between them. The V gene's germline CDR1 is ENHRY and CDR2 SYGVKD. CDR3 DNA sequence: TGTGCCATCAGTGAGTGGGTCACAGATACGCAGTATTTT. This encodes CAISEWVTDTQYF.

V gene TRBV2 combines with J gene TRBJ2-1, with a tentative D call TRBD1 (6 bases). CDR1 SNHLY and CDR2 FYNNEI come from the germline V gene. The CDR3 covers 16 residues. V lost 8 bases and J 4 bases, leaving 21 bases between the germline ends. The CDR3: CASRPRMWGTYNEQFF. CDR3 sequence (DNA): TGTGCCAGCCGACCTCGGATGTGGGGGACATACAATGAGCAGTTCTTC.

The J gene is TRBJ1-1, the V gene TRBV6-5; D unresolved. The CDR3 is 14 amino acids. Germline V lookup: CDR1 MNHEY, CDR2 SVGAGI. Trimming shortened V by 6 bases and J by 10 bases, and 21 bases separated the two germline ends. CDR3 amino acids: CASSPRTDLLRAFF. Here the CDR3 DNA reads TGTGCCAGCAGCCCCCGGACCGACCTCCTAAGAGCTTTCTTT.

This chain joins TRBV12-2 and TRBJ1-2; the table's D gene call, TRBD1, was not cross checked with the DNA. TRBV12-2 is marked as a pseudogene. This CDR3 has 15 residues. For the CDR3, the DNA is TGTGCAAGTCGCATCACAGGGGGCCCTAACTATGGCTACACCTTC. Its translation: CASRITGGPNYGYTF.

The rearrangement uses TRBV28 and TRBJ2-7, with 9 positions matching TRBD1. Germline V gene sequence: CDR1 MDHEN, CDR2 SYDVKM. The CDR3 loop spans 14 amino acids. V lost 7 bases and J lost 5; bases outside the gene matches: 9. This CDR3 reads CASNPPGQGHEQYF. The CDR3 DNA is TGTGCCAGCAACCCCCCGGGACAGGGCCACGAGCAGTACTTC.

The CDR3 protein is CASSFSARDLNEQFF. The CDR3 coding sequence is TGTGCCAGCAGTTTTAGCGCGCGGGACCTTAATGAGCAGTTCTTC. The chain joins TRBV27 to TRBJ2-1; TRBD2 is a possible D gene (6 bases). Germline loops: CDR1 MNHEY, CDR2 SMNVEV (reference sequence). This CDR3 spans 15 amino acids. Trimming stripped 3 bases from V and 7 bases from J, with 16 bases between.

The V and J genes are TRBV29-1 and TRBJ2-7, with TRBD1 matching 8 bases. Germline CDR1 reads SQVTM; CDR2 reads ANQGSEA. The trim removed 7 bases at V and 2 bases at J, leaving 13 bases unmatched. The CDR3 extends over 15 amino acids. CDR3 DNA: TGCAGCGCCCAGGGGGCGAGGGGCCAAACCTACGAGCAGTACTTC. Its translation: CSAQGARGQTYEQYF.

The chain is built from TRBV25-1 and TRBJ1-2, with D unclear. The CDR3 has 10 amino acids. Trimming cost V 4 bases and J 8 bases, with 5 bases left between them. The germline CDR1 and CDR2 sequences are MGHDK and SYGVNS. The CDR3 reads CASSGAGYTF. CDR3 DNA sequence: TGTGCCAGCAGTGGTGCCGGCTACACCTTC.

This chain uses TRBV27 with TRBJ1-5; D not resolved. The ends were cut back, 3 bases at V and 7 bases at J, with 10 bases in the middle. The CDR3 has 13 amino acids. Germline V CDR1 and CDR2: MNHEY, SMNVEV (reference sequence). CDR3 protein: CASSLRVKQPQHF. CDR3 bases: TGTGCCAGCAGTTTGCGGGTGAAGCAGCCCCAGCATTTT.

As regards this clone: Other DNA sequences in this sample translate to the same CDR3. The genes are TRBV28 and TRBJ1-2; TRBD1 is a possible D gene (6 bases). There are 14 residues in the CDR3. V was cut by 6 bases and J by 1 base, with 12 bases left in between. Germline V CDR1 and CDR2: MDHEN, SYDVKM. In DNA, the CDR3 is TGTGCCAGCAGCTTGACAGGCGGTAACTATGGCTACACCTTC. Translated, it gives CASSLTGGNYGYTF.

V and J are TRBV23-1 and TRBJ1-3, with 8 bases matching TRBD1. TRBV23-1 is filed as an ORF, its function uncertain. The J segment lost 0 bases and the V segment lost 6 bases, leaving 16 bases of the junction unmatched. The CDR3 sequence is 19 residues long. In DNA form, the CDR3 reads TGCGCCAGCAGCCTTGGGGATTCAGGGGGCCTGGGCTCTGGAAACACCATATATTTT. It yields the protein CASSLGDSGGLGSGNTIYF.

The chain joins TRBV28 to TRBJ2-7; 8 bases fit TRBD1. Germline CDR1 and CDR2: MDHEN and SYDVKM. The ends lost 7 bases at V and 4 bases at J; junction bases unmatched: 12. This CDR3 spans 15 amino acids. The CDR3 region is CASILRQGSEYEQYF. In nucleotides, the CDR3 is TGTGCCAGCATACTTAGACAGGGGTCTGAATACGAGCAGTACTTC.

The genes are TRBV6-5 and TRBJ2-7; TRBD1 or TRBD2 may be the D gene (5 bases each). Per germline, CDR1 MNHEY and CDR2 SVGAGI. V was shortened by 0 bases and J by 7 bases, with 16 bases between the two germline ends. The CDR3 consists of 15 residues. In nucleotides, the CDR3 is TGTGCCAGCAGTTACTCGAGTGGGGACCGGGGAGAGCAGTACTTC. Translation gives CASSYSSGDRGEQYF.

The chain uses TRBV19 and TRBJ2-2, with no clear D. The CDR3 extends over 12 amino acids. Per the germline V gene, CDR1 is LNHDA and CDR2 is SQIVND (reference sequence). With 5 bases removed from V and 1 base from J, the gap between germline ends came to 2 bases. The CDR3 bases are TGTGCCAGTAGTCGGAACACCGGGGAGCTGTTTTTT. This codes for CASSRNTGELFF.

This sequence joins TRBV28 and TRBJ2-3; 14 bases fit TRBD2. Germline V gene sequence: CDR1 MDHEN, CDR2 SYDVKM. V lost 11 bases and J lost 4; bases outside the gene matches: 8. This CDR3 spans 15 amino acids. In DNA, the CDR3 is TGTGCCGGGGCCAGACTAGCGGGAGGGGCAGATACGCAGTATTTT. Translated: CAGARLAGGADTQYF.

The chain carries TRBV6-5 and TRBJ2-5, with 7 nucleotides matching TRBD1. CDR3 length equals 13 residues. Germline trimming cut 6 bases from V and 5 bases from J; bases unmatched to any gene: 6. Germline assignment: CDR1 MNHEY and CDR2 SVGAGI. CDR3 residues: CASRKTGLETQYF. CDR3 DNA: TGTGCCAGCAGAAAGACAGGGTTGGAGACCCAGTACTTC.